Listed here are 6 T cell receptor beta chains from one sample, sequenced in a study of T cells in Graves' hyperthyroidism and ophthalmopathy. TCR beta CDR3 regions were amplified from RNA. RT-PCR in the first round (using the HTBI primer set) targeted the TCR CDR3. TCRdb used MiXCR to reprocess the multiplex PCR reads, holding one entry per CDR3 protein. The sample contains 550,000 to 650,000 distinct CDR3 sequences, 12% to 15% of which appear only once. Material: blood. The receptors were gathered from a woman aged 40 to 50 with Graves' hyperthyroidism.

This clonotype was seen many times. CDR3 DNA: TGTGCCAGTAGTATAGTAGTACGGCGGGAGAGGTCCTACAATGAGCAGTTCTTC. It translates to CASSIVVRRERSYNEQFF. The V call is TRBV19, the J call TRBJ2-1; 7 nucleotides align to TRBD2. The length of the CDR3 is 18 residues. Germline loops: CDR1 LNHDA, CDR2 SQIVND (reference sequence). With V trimmed by 1 base and J by 1 base, 10 bases remained unmatched.

Many counts were recorded for this clonotype. The rearrangement links TRBV28 to TRBJ1-1; D gene uncertain. CDR1 MDHEN and CDR2 SYDVKM come from the germline V gene. Trimming took 8 bases from V and 1 from J, leaving 8 bases between them. This CDR3 comprises 12 residues. The CDR3 is CASQTPNTEAFF. In DNA form, the CDR3 reads TGTGCCAGCCAAACACCGAACACTGAAGCTTTCTTT.

V usage is TRBV19 and J usage is TRBJ1-2, with TRBD1 matching over 9 bases. CDR1 LNHDA and CDR2 SQIVND come from the germline V gene (reference sequence). The CDR3 loop spans 14 amino acids. V lost 3 bases and J lost 5; bases outside the gene matches: 4. The DNA for the CDR3 is TGTGCCAGTAGTATTATTGGGACAGGGTATGGCTACACCTTC. It codes for CASSIIGTGYGYTF.

The chain has TRBV4-1 and TRBJ1-1, with TRBD1 matching over 7 bases. The CDR3 spans 17 residues. Germline values: CDR1 MGHRA, CDR2 YSYEKL. V lost 0 bases and J lost 0; bases outside the gene matches: 7. The CDR3: CASSQDRDRVLNTEAFF. The DNA for the CDR3 is TGCGCCAGCAGCCAAGATCGAGACAGGGTCCTGAACACTGAAGCTTTCTTT.

The CDR3 is CSVLSGANVLTF. The CDR3 DNA is TGCAGCGTACTATCTGGGGCCAACGTCCTGACTTTC. The gene calls are TRBV29-1 and TRBJ2-6; no firm D call. The germline V gene encodes CDR1 SQVTM and CDR2 ANQGSEA. This CDR3 is 12 amino acids long. V lost 6 bases to trimming and J lost 1 base, with 4 bases between them.

Many counts were recorded for this clonotype. Written as DNA, the CDR3 is TGTGCCAGCGCGTGGAACACTGAAGCTTTCTTT. Its translation: CASAWNTEAFF. V is TRBV6-1 and J is TRBJ1-1; D gene uncertain. Germline V gene sequence: CDR1 MNHNS, CDR2 SASEGT. V was cut by 8 bases and J by 1 base, with 5 bases left in between. The CDR3 has 11 amino acids.